This is a list of T cell receptor beta chains from one sample in a study of identifying expanded T cells in peripheral blood. The data were produced by immunoSEQ multiplex PCR, yet TCRdb's version contains in-frame clones alone and is incomplete. The repertoire includes about 110,000 clones, roughly 90% of them detected once, and around 15% sits in the top ten. Sequenced input: blood. The origin of the receptors is a person aged 18 to 75 in good health. CDR3s include the opening cysteine and the closing phenylalanine or tryptophan. A D gene is named only where the DNA matches it firmly. A row's size may be missing; if present it is once, few, many or a size class.

TRBV2	TRBD1	TRBJ1-2	.	TGTGCCAGCAGTGAAAAGGGGGACAGGGGCCATGGCTACACCTTC	CASSEKGDRGHGYTF
TRBV27	TRBD2	TRBJ2-1	.	TGTGCCAGCAGTTTTATTGGATCGGGGGGGGCCTCCAATGAGCAGTTCTTC	CASSFIGSGGASNEQFF
TRBV5-6	.	TRBJ2-2	.	TGTGCCAGCAGCTTGGGTCTAGTGGTCACCGGGGAGCTGTTTTTT	CASSLGLVVTGELFF
TRBV9	.	TRBJ2-2	once	TGTGCCAGCAGCGTGGGGTGGCGGGGTTACACCGGGGAGCTGTTTTTT	CASSVGWRGYTGELFF
TRBV19	.	TRBJ2-5	.	TGTGCCAGTAACTTTGCAGTAGGAGAGACCCAGTACTTC	CASNFAVGETQYF
TRBV4-1	.	TRBJ1-4	few	TGCGCCAGCAGCCAAGACCAAGGCGGAAAACTGTTTTTT	CASSQDQGGKLFF
TRBV28	TRBD1	TRBJ1-6	.	TGTGCCAGCGCCGGACAGGGGGCGGATTCACCCCTCCACTTT	CASAGQGADSPLHF
TRBV5-8	TRBD2	TRBJ2-3	.	TGTGCCAGCAGCCCCGAGCGGGGGGGCTGGGGAGATACGCAGTATTTT	CASSPERGGWGDTQYF
TRBV27	.	TRBJ2-7	.	TGTGCCAGCACATCCTTCGGGGCAAAGAGGTACGAGCAGTACTTC	CASTSFGAKRYEQYF
TRBV7-9	.	TRBJ1-5	.	TGTGCCAGCAGCTTCAACAATCAGCCCCAGCATTTT	CASSFNNQPQHF
TRBV30	.	TRBJ1-5	.	TGTGCCTGGAGTTCCGACGTCGGGGGTTATAGCAATCAGCCCCAGCATTTT	CAWSSDVGGYSNQPQHF
TRBV7-6	.	TRBJ2-5	.	TGTGCCAGCAGCGGAGGACAGCAAGAGACCCAGTACTTC	CASSGGQQETQYF
TRBV6-1	.	TRBJ1-5	.	TGTGCCAGCAGTCCCGACGGCCCCAATCAGCCCCAGCATTTT	CASSPDGPNQPQHF
TRBV7-2	.	TRBJ1-4	.	TGTGCCAGCAGCTTAAGCTTAACAGGAACCTTAAATGAAAAACTGTTTTTT	CASSLSLTGTLNEKLFF
TRBV18	TRBD2	TRBJ2-1	.	TGTGCCAGCTCACCATTTGCGGCGGGGGAACTCTACAATGAGCAGTTCTTC	CASSPFAAGELYNEQFF
TRBV2	.	TRBJ2-3	.	TGTGCCAGCAGGAGTAGCACAGATACGCAGTATTTT	CASRSSTDTQYF
TRBV15	.	TRBJ1-2	few	TGTGCCACCAGCAGAGAGGGGGCAGGGTCGGCCTACTATGGCTACACCTTC	CATSREGAGSAYYGYTF
TRBV10-3	.	TRBJ1-6	.	TGTGCCATCAGTGCCCCCCCCCGAGGTGGTTCACCCCTCCACTTT	CAISAPPRGGSPLHF
TRBV5-1	TRBD1	TRBJ1-2	.	TGCGCCAGCAGCTTGGCCCCCGGGACAGATTATGGCTACACCTTC	CASSLAPGTDYGYTF
TRBV6-9	.	TRBJ1-5	.	TGTGCCAGCAGTTCCGGGAATCAGCCCCAGCATTTT	CASSSGNQPQHF
TRBV4-1	.	TRBJ1-1	.	TGCGCCAGCAGCCAAGATTCGAGGGTGATGAACACTGAAGCTTTCTTT	CASSQDSRVMNTEAFF
TRBV7-2	TRBD1	TRBJ1-4	.	TGTGCCAGCAGCCGGGACAGCGGGACAAATGAAAAACTGTTTTTT	CASSRDSGTNEKLFF
TRBV4-2	.	TRBJ2-1	.	TGTGCCAGCAGCCAACCGGGACATCGAAACAATGAGCAGTTCTTC	CASSQPGHRNNEQFF
TRBV5-6	.	TRBJ2-7	.	.	CASSLTFGEQYF
TRBV28	.	TRBJ1-6	.	TGTGCCAGCAGGAGTACGGCTGGAAATTCACCCCTCCACTTT	CASRSTAGNSPLHF
TRBV7-2	.	TRBJ2-7	.	TGTGCCAGCAGCTTAATCATGGGAAACGAGCAGTACTTC	CASSLIMGNEQYF
TRBV28	TRBD1	TRBJ2-7	.	TGTGCCAGCAGCCCGATAGTCTCAGGGGGCGGCCTCTCCCCCCAGCAGTACTTC	CASSPIVSGGGLSPQQYF
TRBV7-9	TRBD1	TRBJ2-7	.	TGTGCCAGCAGCTTCCGGGACAGGGGTTTCAACGAGCAGTACTTC	CASSFRDRGFNEQYF
TRBV5-1	.	TRBJ2-1	once	TGCGCCAGCAGCTTGGGGACGTACAATGAGCAGTTCTTC	CASSLGTYNEQFF
TRBV7-8	.	TRBJ1-1	.	TGTGCCAGCAGCCTCAGGGGCAGGGGAGGGACTGAAGCTTTCTTT	CASSLRGRGGTEAFF
TRBV18	TRBD1	TRBJ1-2	.	TGTGCCAGCTCTCCTGACAGGGACTATGGCTACACCTTC	CASSPDRDYGYTF
TRBV11-2	.	TRBJ2-3	.	TGTGCCAGCAGCTTAGCGGGGGGCGGGATGTATACGCAGTATTTT	CASSLAGGGMYTQYF
TRBV10-1	.	TRBJ2-1	.	TGCGCCAGCAGCCGTAGGTCCCCAACCTCCTACAATGAGCAGTTCTTC	CASSRRSPTSYNEQFF
TRBV5-1	.	TRBJ1-2	.	TGCGCCAGCAGCTTGGCGGGGGATGGCTACACCTTC	CASSLAGDGYTF
TRBV7-2	TRBD1	TRBJ1-1	.	TGTGCCAGCAGCTTAAGACAGGGATCGAACACTGAAGCTTTCTTT	CASSLRQGSNTEAFF
TRBV7-2	.	TRBJ2-7	.	TGTGCCAGCAGCGAGATTCCAGGGGAAACACACGAGCAGTACTTC	CASSEIPGETHEQYF
TRBV28	.	TRBJ2-6	.	TGTGCCAGCAGTTTACGAATTCTACCGACCTCTGCGTCAATACGCTCTGGGGCCAACGTCCTGACTTTC	CASSLRILPTSASIRSGANVLTF
TRBV19	.	TRBJ2-7	.	TGTGCCAGTAGTCGGGGGCTCTACGAGCAGTACTTC	CASSRGLYEQYF
TRBV5-6	.	TRBJ2-3	.	TGTGCCAGCAGCCGGGGACGTGTTTTATCCACAGATACGCAGTATTTT	CASSRGRVLSTDTQYF
TRBV10-3	.	TRBJ2-1	.	TGTGCCATCAGCCTGGACACGGTCGGTTACAATGAGCAGTTCTTC	CAISLDTVGYNEQFF
TRBV9	TRBD2	TRBJ2-3	.	TGTGCCAGCAGCGGAAGATCCGGGACTAGCCTGGATACGCAGTATTTT	CASSGRSGTSLDTQYF
TRBV30	.	TRBJ1-5	.	TGTGCCTGGAGTGTAGCCCCTGGAGGTCAGCCCCAGCATTTT	CAWSVAPGGQPQHF
TRBV6-4	TRBD1	TRBJ1-1	.	TGTGCCAGCAGTGCAACTCAGGGGGCAAAGACTGAAGCTTTCTTT	CASSATQGAKTEAFF
TRBV19	TRBD1	TRBJ1-2	.	TGTGCCAGTAGTGTTGACAGGGGGCCCAACTATGGCTACACCTTC	CASSVDRGPNYGYTF
TRBV19	TRBD1	TRBJ2-6	.	TGTGCCAGTAGTATCCAGACAGGGGGCACTGGGGCCAACGTCCTGACTTTC	CASSIQTGGTGANVLTF
TRBV19	TRBD2	TRBJ2-1	.	TGTGCCAGTAGTATGGGGAGCGGGGGGCCCTACAATGAGCAGTTCTTC	CASSMGSGGPYNEQFF
TRBV7-2	.	TRBJ2-7	once	TGTGCCAGCAGCCCGTCTTTGTCCGAGCAGTACTTC	CASSPSLSEQYF
TRBV6-5	.	TRBJ1-5	.	TGTGCCACTCGAGGGGGCAATCAGCCCCAGCATTTT	CATRGGNQPQHF
TRBV5-6	.	TRBJ2-3	.	TGTGCCAGCAGCTTGGGACGGGATACGCAGTATTTT	CASSLGRDTQYF